These 5 T cell receptor beta chains came from one sample sequenced in a study of Ad26.COV2.S vaccination and SARS-CoV-2 variants. The method was immunoSEQ multiplex PCR; TCRdb's version includes in-frame clones alone and lacks a portion of them. The sample has 250,000 to 300,000 clones, around 87% seen once. Treatment given: around 19 received Ad26.COV2.S at low or high dose, single or two shots; five or six received placebo; per-sample allocation not given. The samples date from day 63 after the first vaccine or placebo injection. Material: peripheral blood, obtained in a trial of Ad26.COV2.S vaccine versus placebo. The receptors were gathered from a person between 18 and 60 years old who received the Ad26.COV2.S COVID-19 vaccine or a placebo.

Concerning this clone itself: No DNA is shown, since the ends of the CDR3 on it are uncertain; the CDR3 is the one TCRdb lists. This sample includes further DNA sequences coding for the same CDR3. CDR3 sequence: CASGFLETQYF. This chain uses TRBV12-5 with TRBJ2-5. The CDR3 spans 11 amino acids, including both terminal residues. The germline V gene encodes CDR1 LGHNT and CDR2 FRNRAP.

This chain joins TRBV2 and TRBJ1-2; D is ambiguous. CDR1 SNHLY and CDR2 FYNNEI come from the germline V gene. This CDR3 has 14 residues. Trimming took 7 bases from V and 5 from J, leaving 17 bases between them. CDR3 in amino acids: CASMQAPAGYGYTF. CDR3 DNA: TGTGCCAGCATGCAGGCGCCGGCGGGTTATGGCTACACCTTC.

The chain has TRBV24-1 and TRBJ2-1; D might be TRBD1 (6 bases). The CDR3 has 14 amino acids. Germline CDR1 KGHDR, CDR2 SFDVKD. Between the trimmed V and J ends, which lost 11 bases and 5 bases, there was a span of 18 bases. The CDR3 sequence: CASRQVDLDNEQFF. CDR3 DNA: TGTGCCAGCCGACAGGTGGACTTAGACAATGAGCAGTTCTTC.

This clone was counted a few times. The rearrangement uses TRBV9 and TRBJ1-1, with a weak D call TRBD1 (6 bases). CDR1 SGDLS and CDR2 YYNGEE come from the germline V gene. There are 14 residues in the CDR3. With 4 bases removed from V and 4 bases from J, the gap between germline ends came to 14 bases. CDR3 nucleotides: TGTGCCAGCAGCCCCCGTACAGGGATCACTGAAGCTTTCTTT. It encodes CASSPRTGITEAFF. Looking up the rest from reference TRBV9 and TRBJ1-1 gives the full variable domain: DSGVTQTPKHLITATGQRVTLRCSPRSGDLSVYWYQQSLDQGLQFLIQYYNGEERAKGNILERFSAQQFPDLHSELNLSSLELGDSALYFCASSPRTGITEAFFGQGTRLTVV.

The rearrangement joins TRBV10-2 to TRBJ2-2, with a weak D call TRBD2 (5 bases). Trimming pared 0 bases from V and 6 bases from J, leaving 17 bases between. The CDR3 covers 17 residues. Germline V gene lookup returns CDR1 WSHSY and CDR2 SAAADI. CDR3 sequence reads: CASSESDSSSRAGELFF. Here the CDR3 DNA reads TGCGCCAGCAGTGAGTCGGACTCTTCTTCACGGGCCGGGGAGCTGTTTTTT.